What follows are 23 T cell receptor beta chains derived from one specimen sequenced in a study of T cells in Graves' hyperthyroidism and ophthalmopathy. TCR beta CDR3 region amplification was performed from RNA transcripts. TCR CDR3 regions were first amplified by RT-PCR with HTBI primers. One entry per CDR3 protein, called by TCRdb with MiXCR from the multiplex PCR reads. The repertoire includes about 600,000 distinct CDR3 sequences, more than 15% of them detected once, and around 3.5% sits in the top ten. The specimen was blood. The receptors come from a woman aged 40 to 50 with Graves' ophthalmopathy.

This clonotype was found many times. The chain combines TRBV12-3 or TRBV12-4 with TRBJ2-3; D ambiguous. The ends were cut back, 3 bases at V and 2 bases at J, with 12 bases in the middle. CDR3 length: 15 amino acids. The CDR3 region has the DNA TGTGCCAGCAGTTTTGGTCTCACCCCCACAGATACGCAGTATTTT. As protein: CASSFGLTPTDTQYF.

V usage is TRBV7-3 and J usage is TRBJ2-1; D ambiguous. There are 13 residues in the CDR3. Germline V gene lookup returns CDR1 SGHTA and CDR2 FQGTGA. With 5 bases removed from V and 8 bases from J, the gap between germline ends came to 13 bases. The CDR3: CASSPRYDHEQFF. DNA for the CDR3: TGTGCCAGCAGCCCTCGGTACGACCATGAGCAGTTCTTC.

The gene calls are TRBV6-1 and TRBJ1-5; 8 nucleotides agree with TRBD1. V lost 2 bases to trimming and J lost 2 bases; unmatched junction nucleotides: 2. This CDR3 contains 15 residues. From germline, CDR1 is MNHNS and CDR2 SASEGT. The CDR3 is CASSEQQGGNQPQHF. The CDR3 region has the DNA TGTGCCAGCAGTGAACAACAGGGGGGCAATCAGCCCCAGCATTTT.

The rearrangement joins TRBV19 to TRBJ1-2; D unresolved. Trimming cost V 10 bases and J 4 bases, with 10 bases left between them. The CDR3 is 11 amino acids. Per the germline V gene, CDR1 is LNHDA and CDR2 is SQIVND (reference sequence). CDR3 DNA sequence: TGTGCCACGTCGGGAGGCTATGGCTACACCTTC. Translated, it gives CATSGGYGYTF.

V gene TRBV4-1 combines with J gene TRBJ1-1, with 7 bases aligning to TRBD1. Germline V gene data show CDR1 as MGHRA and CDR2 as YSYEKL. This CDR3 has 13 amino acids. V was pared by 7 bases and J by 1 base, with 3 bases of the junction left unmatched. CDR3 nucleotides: TGCGCCAGCAAACAGGGGCAGAACACTGAAGCTTTCTTT. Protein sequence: CASKQGQNTEAFF.

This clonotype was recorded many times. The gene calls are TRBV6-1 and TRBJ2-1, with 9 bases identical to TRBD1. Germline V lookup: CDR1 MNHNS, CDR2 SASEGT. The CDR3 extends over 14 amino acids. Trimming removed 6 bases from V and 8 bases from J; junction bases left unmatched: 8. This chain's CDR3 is CASRVGGQGDEQFF. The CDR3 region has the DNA TGTGCCAGCAGGGTGGGGGGACAGGGAGATGAGCAGTTCTTC.

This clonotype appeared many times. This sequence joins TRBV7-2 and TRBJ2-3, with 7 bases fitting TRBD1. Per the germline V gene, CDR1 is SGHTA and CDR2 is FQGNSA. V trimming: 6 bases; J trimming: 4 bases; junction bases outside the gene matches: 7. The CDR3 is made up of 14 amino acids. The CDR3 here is CASSSRTGSDTQYF. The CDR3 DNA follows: TGTGCCAGCAGTTCCCGGACAGGCTCAGATACGCAGTATTTT.

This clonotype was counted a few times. CDR3 in DNA: TGTGCCAGCAGGTCGGACGGGCTTCGAGGGGACGAGCAGTACTTC. As protein: CASRSDGLRGDEQYF. V usage is TRBV28 and J usage is TRBJ2-7, with D perhaps being TRBD1 or TRBD2 (5 bases each). The CDR3 consists of 15 residues. Germline lookup yields CDR1 MDHEN and CDR2 SYDVKM. V lost 6 bases and J 5 bases, leaving 20 bases between the germline ends.

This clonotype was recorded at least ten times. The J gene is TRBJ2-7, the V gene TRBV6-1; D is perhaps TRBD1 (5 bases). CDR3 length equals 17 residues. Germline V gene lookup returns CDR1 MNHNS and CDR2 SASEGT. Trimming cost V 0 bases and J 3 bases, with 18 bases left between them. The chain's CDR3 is CASSEAMGQIIYYEQYF. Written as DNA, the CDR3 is TGTGCCAGCAGTGAAGCGATGGGGCAGATAATATACTACGAGCAGTACTTC.

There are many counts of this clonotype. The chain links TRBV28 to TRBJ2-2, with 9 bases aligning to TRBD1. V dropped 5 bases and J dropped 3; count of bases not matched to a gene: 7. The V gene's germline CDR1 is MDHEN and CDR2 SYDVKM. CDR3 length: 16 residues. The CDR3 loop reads CASSRNRGLDTGELFF. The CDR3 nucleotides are TGTGCCAGCAGTCGTAACAGGGGGCTGGACACCGGGGAGCTGTTTTTT.

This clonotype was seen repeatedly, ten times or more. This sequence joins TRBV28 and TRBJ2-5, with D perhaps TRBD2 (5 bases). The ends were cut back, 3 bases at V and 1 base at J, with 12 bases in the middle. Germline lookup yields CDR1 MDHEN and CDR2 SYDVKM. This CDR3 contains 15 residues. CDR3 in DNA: TGTGCCAGCAGTTTCTTGTCCGGGGTCCAAGAGACCCAGTACTTC. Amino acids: CASSFLSGVQETQYF.

The CDR3 bases are TGTGCCAGCAGACGTGGGACAGGGACACACGAGCAGTACTTC. Translation: CASRRGTGTHEQYF. V and J are TRBV2 and TRBJ2-7; 9 positions agree with TRBD1. Trimming at V came to 6 bases and at J to 5 bases, leaving 8 bases not matched to a gene. This CDR3 spans 14 amino acids. The V gene's germline CDR1 is SNHLY and CDR2 FYNNEI.

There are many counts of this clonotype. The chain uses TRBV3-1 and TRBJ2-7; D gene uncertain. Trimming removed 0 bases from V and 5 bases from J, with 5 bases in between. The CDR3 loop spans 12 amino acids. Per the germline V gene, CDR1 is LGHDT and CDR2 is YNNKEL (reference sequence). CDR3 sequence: CASSQDLNEQYF. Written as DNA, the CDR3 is TGTGCCAGCAGCCAAGACTTGAACGAGCAGTACTTC.

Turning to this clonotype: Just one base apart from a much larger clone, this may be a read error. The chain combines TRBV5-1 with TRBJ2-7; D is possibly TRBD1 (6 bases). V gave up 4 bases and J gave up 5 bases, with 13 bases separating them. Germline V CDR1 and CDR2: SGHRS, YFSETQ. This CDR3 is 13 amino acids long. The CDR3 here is CASSPRQAHEQYF. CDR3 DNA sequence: TGCGCCAGCAGCCCACGACAGGCCCACGAGCAGTACTTC.

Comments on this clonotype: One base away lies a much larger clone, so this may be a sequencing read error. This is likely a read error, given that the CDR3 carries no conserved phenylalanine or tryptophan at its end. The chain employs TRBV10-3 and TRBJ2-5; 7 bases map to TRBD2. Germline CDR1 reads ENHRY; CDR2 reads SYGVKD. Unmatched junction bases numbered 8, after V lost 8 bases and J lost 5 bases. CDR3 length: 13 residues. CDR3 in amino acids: CAIGVGGRETQYL. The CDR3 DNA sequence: TGTGCCATCGGAGTGGGAGGGAGGGAGACCCAGTACCTC.

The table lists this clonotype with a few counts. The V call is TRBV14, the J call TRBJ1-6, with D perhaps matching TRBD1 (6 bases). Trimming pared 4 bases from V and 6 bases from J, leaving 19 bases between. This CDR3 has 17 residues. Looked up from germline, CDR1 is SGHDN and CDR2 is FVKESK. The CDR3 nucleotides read TGTGCCAGCAGCCTGCGACTTACAGGGTTTATTAATTCACCCCTCCACTTT. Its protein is CASSLRLTGFINSPLHF.

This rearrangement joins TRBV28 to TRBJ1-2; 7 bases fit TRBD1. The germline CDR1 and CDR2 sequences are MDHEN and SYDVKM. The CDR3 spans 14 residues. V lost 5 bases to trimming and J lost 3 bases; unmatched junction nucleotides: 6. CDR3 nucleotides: TGTGCCAGCAGTCCTGGGACAGAGTACTATGGCTACACCTTC. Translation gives CASSPGTEYYGYTF.

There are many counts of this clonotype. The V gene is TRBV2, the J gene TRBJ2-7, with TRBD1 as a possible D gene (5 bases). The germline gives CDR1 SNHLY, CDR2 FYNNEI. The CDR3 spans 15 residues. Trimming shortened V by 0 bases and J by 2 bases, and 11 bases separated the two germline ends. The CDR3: CASSEAGEVPYEQYF. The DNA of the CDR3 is TGTGCCAGCAGTGAAGCAGGGGAAGTCCCCTACGAGCAGTACTTC. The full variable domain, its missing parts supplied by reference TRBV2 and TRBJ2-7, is EPEVTQTPSHQVTQMGQEVILRCVPISNHLYFYWYRQILGQKVEFLVSFYNNEISEKSEIFDDQFSVERPDGSNFTLKIRSTKLEDSAMYFCASSEAGEVPYEQYFGPGTRLTVT.

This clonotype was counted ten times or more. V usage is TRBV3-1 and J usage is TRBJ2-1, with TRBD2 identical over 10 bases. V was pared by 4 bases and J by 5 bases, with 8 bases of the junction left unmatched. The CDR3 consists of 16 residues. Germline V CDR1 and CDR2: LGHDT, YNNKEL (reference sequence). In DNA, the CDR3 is TGTGCCAGCAGCCTGCTACCGGGACTAGCGAACAATGAGCAGTTCTTC. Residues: CASSLLPGLANNEQFF.

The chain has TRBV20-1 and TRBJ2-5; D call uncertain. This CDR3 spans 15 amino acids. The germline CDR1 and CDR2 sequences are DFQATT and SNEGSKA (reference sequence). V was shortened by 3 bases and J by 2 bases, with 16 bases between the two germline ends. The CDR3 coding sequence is TGCAGTGCTAGCGACGGGTCGGCGGTTCAAGAGACCCAGTACTTC. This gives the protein CSASDGSAVQETQYF.

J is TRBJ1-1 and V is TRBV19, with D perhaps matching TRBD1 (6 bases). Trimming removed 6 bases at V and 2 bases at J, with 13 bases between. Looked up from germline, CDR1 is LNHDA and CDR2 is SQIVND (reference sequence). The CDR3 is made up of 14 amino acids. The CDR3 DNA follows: TGTGCCAGTAGAGAGGGGGGCGGAAACACTGAAGCTTTCTTT. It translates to CASREGGGNTEAFF. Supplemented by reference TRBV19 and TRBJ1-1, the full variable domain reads DGGITQSPKYLFRKEGQNVTLSCEQNLNHDAMYWYRQDPGQGLRLIYYSQIVNDFQKGDIAEGYSVSREKKESFPLTVTSAQKNPTAFYLCASREGGGNTEAFFGQGTRLTVV.

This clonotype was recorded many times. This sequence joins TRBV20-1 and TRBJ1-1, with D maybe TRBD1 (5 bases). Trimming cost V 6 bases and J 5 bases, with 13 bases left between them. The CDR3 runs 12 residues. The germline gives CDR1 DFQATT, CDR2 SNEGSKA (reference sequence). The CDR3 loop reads CSALRTQTEAFF. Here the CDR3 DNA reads TGCAGTGCATTGAGGACACAAACTGAAGCTTTCTTT.

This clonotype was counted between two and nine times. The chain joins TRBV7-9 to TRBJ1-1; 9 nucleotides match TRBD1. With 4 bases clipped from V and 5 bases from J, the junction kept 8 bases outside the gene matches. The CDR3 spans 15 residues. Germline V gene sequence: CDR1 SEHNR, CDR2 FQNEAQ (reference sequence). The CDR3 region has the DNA TGTGCCAGCAGCTCGCGACAGGGGGGGGGGACTGAAGCTTTCTTT. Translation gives CASSSRQGGGTEAFF.